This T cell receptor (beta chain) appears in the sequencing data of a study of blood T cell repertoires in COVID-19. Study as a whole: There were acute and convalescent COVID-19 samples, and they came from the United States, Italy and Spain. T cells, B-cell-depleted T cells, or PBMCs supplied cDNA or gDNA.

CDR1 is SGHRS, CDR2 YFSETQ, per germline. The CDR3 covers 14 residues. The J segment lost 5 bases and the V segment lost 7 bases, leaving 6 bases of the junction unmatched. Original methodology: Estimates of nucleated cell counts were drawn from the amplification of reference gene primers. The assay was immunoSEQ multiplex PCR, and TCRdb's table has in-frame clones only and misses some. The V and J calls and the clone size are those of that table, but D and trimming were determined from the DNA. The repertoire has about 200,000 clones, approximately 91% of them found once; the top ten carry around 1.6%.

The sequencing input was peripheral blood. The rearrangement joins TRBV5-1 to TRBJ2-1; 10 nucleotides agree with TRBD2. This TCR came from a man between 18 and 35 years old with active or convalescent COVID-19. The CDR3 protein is CASAGTSVNNEQFF. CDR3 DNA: TGCGCCAGCGCCGGGACTAGCGTAAACAATGAGCAGTTCTTC.